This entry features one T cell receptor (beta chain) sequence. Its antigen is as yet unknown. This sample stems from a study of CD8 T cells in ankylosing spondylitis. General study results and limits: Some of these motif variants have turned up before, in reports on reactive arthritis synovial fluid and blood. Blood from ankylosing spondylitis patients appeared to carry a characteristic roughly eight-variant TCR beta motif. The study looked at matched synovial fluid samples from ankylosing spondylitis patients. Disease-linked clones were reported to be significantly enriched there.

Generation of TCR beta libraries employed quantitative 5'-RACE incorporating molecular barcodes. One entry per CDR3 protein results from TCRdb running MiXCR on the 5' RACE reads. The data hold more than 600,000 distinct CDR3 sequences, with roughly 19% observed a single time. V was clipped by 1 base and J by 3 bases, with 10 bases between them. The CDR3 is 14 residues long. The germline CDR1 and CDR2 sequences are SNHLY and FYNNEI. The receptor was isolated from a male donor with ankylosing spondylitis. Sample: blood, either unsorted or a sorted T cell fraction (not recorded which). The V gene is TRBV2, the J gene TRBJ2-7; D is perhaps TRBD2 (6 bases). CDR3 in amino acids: CASSEGRAGYEQYF. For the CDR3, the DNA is TGTGCCAGCAGTGAAGGGAGGGCGGGCTACGAGCAGTACTTC.